Following are 17 T cell receptor beta chains from one sample sequenced in a study of cytomegalovirus exposure and HLA in healthy donors. The PCR employed 60 Vbeta primers together with 13 Jbeta primers. Libraries were prepared by immunoSEQ multiplex PCR; TCRdb keeps only in-frame clonotypes and omits some of them. The top ten hold 1.5% to 2% of the sample, which has 95,000 to 100,000 clones, roughly 80% seen once. Sequencing was done on a sample of PBMCs. Source of these receptors: a man aged 35-49 years in good health and CMV-seronegative.

The chain combines TRBV7-9 with TRBJ2-7; 9 bases agree with TRBD2. Unmatched junction bases numbered 8, after V lost 2 bases and J lost 3 bases. Germline CDR1 SEHNR, CDR2 FQNEAQ (reference sequence). The CDR3 runs 16 residues. The CDR3 coding sequence is TGTGCCAGCAGCTTACTCGCTAGCGGGGAATTCTACGAGCAGTACTTC. Translating gives CASSLLASGEFYEQYF.

This chain uses TRBV4-3 with TRBJ1-1; TRBD1 agrees at 7 bases. The germline V gene encodes CDR1 LGHNA and CDR2 YSLEER. V dropped 2 bases and J dropped 11; count of bases not matched to a gene: 8. CDR3 length: 13 amino acids. The CDR3 coding sequence is TGCGCCAGCAGCCAATATTTCGGGACAGTCGCTTTCTTT. This translates into CASSQYFGTVAFF.

The V gene is TRBV9, the J gene TRBJ2-3; D possibly corresponds to TRBD2 (6 bases). From germline, CDR1 is SGDLS and CDR2 YYNGEE. This CDR3 is 15 amino acids long. V was cut by 4 bases and J by 3 bases, with 15 bases left in between. CDR3 amino acids: CASSLDSRGTDTQYF. CDR3 sequence (DNA): TGTGCCAGCAGCCTCGACAGTCGGGGGACAGATACGCAGTATTTT.

This clone was counted once. V and J are TRBV28 and TRBJ1-5, with 8 positions matching TRBD1. V shed 7 bases and J 1 base; nucleotides not matched to a gene: 12. Germline V lookup: CDR1 MDHEN, CDR2 SYDVKM. The CDR3 consists of 17 residues. The CDR3: CASTKPQGAGSNQPQHF. The DNA for the CDR3 is TGTGCCAGCACTAAGCCCCAGGGGGCAGGCAGCAATCAGCCCCAGCATTTT.

The rearrangement joins TRBV7-2 to TRBJ2-2, with D perhaps TRBD1 (5 bases). Germline CDR1 is SGHTA and CDR2 is FQGNSA. V was clipped by 4 bases and J by 6 bases, with 12 bases between them. This CDR3 region has 14 residues. CDR3 in amino acids: CASSYQGTAGELFF. The CDR3 nucleotides read TGTGCCAGCAGCTACCAGGGAACAGCCGGGGAGCTGTTTTTT.

The CDR3 here is CASRATTSTGELFF. The CDR3 DNA reads as TGTGCCAGCAGGGCTACGACATCAACCGGGGAGCTGTTTTTT. The rearrangement links TRBV2 to TRBJ2-2, with D hard to call. The CDR3 is 14 amino acids. Germline V lookup: CDR1 SNHLY, CDR2 FYNNEI. V lost 6 bases, J lost 5 bases, and 13 bases lay in between.

The chain couples TRBV30 to TRBJ2-3; unclear D gene. The CDR3 has 13 residues. Germline CDR1 is GTSNPN and CDR2 is SVGIG (reference sequence). Between the trimmed V and J ends, which lost 1 base and 3 bases, there was a span of 8 bases. CDR3 in amino acids: CAWSGGATDTQYF. Written as DNA, the CDR3 is TGTGCCTGGAGTGGAGGTGCAACAGATACGCAGTATTTT.

The chain uses TRBV6-1 and TRBJ1-4; TRBD1 matches at 8 bases. Germline V gives CDR1 MNHNS, CDR2 SASEGT. V was clipped by 7 bases and J by 8 bases; unmatched bases: 12. The CDR3 is made up of 15 amino acids. The CDR3 region is CASIRVRGRAEKLFF. CDR3 DNA: TGTGCCAGCATTCGAGTCAGGGGGCGAGCCGAAAAACTGTTTTTT.

The CDR3 spells CASESSGRVETQYF. The CDR3 DNA sequence: TGTGCCAGTGAGTCTAGCGGGAGAGTGGAGACCCAGTACTTC. J is TRBJ2-5 and V is TRBV6-1; 10 nucleotides align to TRBD2. The V segment lost 9 bases and the J segment 5 bases; nucleotides outside the gene matches: 9. The germline CDR1 and CDR2 sequences are MNHNS and SASEGT. The length of the CDR3 is 14 residues.

The chain combines TRBV5-6 with TRBJ2-2; 7 bases map to TRBD2. After removal of 4 bases from V and 7 bases from J, the junction contained 13 bases not matched to a gene. Germline CDR1 SGHDT, CDR2 YYEEEE. The CDR3 consists of 16 residues. The CDR3 bases are TGTGCCAGCAGCACCCCCGGAGTCCGGGGGGACGGGGAGCTGTTTTTT. Amino acid sequence: CASSTPGVRGDGELFF.

V is TRBV6-1 and J is TRBJ1-6, with a tentative D call TRBD1 (5 bases). V was cut by 1 base and J by 8 bases, with 9 bases left in between. The length of the CDR3 is 14 residues. Per germline, CDR1 MNHNS and CDR2 SASEGT. This chain's CDR3 is CASSEDLGHSPLHF. CDR3 nucleotide sequence: TGTGCCAGCAGTGAAGACCTGGGGCATTCACCCCTCCACTTT.

V usage is TRBV5-1 and J usage is TRBJ1-2; D may be TRBD1 (6 bases). Germline loops: CDR1 SGHRS, CDR2 YFSETQ. The CDR3 covers 16 residues. Trimming pared 3 bases from V and 8 bases from J, leaving 23 bases between. The CDR3 sequence is CASSSAQGRHIGGYTF. For the CDR3, the DNA is TGCGCCAGCAGCTCCGCACAGGGACGGCACATTGGAGGCTACACCTTC.

The V and J genes are TRBV28 and TRBJ2-3; a weak D match, TRBD2 (5 bases). The CDR3 contains 13 residues. The V gene lost 6 bases and the J gene lost 1 base, with 8 bases spanning the gap. CDR1 and CDR2 (germline): MDHEN, SYDVKM. The CDR3 spells CASRFSGTDTQYF. For the CDR3, the DNA is TGTGCCAGCAGGTTTAGCGGCACAGATACGCAGTATTTT.

The chain links TRBV27 to TRBJ2-5; tentative D call: TRBD2 (5 bases). The V end lost 5 bases, the J end lost 4 bases, and 17 bases lay between the germline ends. Germline V gives CDR1 MNHEY, CDR2 SMNVEV (reference sequence). This CDR3 has 15 amino acids. CDR3 nucleotide sequence: TGTGCCAGCAGTCCAACTGGATGGAGGTCAGAGACCCAGTACTTC. This gives the protein CASSPTGWRSETQYF.

The chain uses TRBV30 and TRBJ1-2; D is ambiguous. The V gene lost 2 bases and the J gene lost 0 bases, with 7 bases spanning the gap. Per the germline V gene, CDR1 is GTSNPN and CDR2 is SVGIG (reference sequence). There are 13 residues in the CDR3. CDR3 amino acids: CAWSPQSNYGYTF. The DNA for the CDR3 is TGTGCCTGGAGTCCCCAGTCTAACTATGGCTACACCTTC.

Only one count was recorded for this clone. The chain combines TRBV5-6 with TRBJ1-2, with D possibly being TRBD1 (5 bases). The CDR3 is 13 residues long. Trimming removed 5 bases at V and 4 bases at J, with 12 bases between. Germline V gene data show CDR1 as SGHDT and CDR2 as YYEEEE. The chain's CDR3 is CASRIREAYGYTF. The CDR3 DNA is TGTGCCAGCAGGATCAGGGAAGCCTATGGCTACACCTTC.

The J gene is TRBJ2-5, the V gene TRBV10-3; perhaps TRBD2 as D (6 bases). V was cut by 2 bases and J by 4 bases, with 11 bases left in between. This CDR3 region has 14 residues. Germline V gene data show CDR1 as ENHRY and CDR2 as SYGVKD. The CDR3, as DNA: TGTGCCATCAGTGAGGAGGAGGGAGTAGAGACCCAGTACTTC. Amino acid sequence: CAISEEEGVETQYF.